This T cell receptor beta chain was observed in a study of T cell repertoires in cytomegalovirus infection. Study information: CMV infection and matching HLA type were both indicated by public TCR beta signatures.

Overall study results and limits: Ex vivo, HLA-C-restricted CMV-specific TCR beta clonotypes prevailed over the rest of the response.

V dropped 6 bases and J dropped 0 bases, with 12 bases sitting between them. CDR1 is SGHAT and CDR2 is FQNNGV in the germline V gene. The CDR3 runs 15 residues. This clonotype was seen a few times. Its target is not known. TCRdb used MiXCR to reprocess the reads, holding one entry per CDR3 protein. Among fewer than 550,000 distinct CDR3 sequences listed, roughly 30% were seen once. This receptor was obtained from a human donor in good health (CMV status not recorded). Some clones in this sample may be carry-over from other donors' samples. Sequenced input: PBMCs. The V and J genes are TRBV11-2 and TRBJ2-1; perhaps TRBD2 as D (6 bases). CDR3 in DNA: TGTGCCAGCAGACTATCCGGGGGCTCCTACAATGAGCAGTTCTTC. This encodes CASRLSGGSYNEQFF.